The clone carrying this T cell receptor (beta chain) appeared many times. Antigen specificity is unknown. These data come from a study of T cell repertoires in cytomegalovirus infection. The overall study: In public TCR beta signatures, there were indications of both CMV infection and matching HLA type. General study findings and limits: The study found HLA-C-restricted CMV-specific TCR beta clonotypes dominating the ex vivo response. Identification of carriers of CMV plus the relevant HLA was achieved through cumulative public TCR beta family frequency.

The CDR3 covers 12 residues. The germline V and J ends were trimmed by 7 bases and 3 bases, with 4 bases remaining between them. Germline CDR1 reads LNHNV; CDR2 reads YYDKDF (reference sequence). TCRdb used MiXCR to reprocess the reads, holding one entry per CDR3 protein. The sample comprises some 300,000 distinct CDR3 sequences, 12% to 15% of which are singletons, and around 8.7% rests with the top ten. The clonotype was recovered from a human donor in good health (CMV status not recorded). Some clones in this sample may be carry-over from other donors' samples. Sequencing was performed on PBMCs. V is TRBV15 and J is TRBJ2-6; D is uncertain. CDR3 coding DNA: TGTGCCACCACGGGTGGGGCCAACGTCCTGACTTTC. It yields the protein CATTGGANVLTF. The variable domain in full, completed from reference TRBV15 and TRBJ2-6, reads DAMVIQNPRYQVTQFGKPVTLSCSQTLNHNVMYWYQQKSSQAPKLLFHYYDKDFNNEADTPDNFQSRRPNTSFCFLDIRSPGLGDTAMYLCATTGGANVLTFGAGSRLTVL.